This TCR beta chain came from a study of Ad26.COV2.S vaccination and SARS-CoV-2 variants. Germline loops: CDR1 SGDLS, CDR2 YYNGEE. The V end lost 3 bases, the J end lost 0 bases, and 16 bases lay between the germline ends. This CDR3 has 17 amino acids. In this sample, this clone turned up once. Its antigen is still unknown. Notes on the study in general: Placebo recipients had lower spike-specific TCR breadth than vaccine recipients. Spike-specific CD8+ and CD4+ T cell responses reportedly showed substantial breadth after vaccination.

Method: immunoSEQ multiplex PCR; TCRdb's copy keeps in-frame clones and lacks some. The data contain about 180,000 clones, approximately 90% of them seen just once; the ten biggest clones take up approximately 6%. The starting material was peripheral blood, obtained after recovery from COVID-19. The chain uses TRBV9 and TRBJ1-5; D is perhaps TRBD1 (6 bases). This TCR was sampled from a human donor who had recovered from COVID-19. The CDR3 region is CASSGGSDRYSNQPQHF. The CDR3 DNA is TGTGCCAGCAGCGGGGGCTCGGACAGATATAGCAATCAGCCCCAGCATTTT.